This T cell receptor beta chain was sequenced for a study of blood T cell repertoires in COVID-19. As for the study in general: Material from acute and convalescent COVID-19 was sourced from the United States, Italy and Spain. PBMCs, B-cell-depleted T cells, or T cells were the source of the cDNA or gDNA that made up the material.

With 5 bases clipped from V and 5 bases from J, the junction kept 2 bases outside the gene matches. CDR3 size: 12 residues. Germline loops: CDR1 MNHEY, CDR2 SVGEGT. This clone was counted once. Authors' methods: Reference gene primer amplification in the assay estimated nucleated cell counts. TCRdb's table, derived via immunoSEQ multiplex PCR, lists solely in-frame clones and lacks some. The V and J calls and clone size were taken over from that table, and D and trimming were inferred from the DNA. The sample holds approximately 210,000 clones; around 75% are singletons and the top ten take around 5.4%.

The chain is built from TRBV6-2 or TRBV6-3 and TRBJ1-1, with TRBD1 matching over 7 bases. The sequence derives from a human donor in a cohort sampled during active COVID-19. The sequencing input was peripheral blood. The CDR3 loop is CASSQGGTEAFF. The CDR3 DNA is TGTGCCAGCAGTCAGGGGGGAACTGAAGCTTTCTTT.